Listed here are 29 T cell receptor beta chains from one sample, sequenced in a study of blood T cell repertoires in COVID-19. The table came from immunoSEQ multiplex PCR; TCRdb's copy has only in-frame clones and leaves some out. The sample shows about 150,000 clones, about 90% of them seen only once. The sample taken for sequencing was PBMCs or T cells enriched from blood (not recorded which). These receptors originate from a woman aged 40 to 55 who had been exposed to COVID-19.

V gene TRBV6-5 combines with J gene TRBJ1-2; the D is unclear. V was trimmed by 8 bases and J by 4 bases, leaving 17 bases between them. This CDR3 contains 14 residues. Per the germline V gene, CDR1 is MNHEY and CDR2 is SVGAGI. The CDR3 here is CASHEGVRAYGYTF. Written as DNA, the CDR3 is TGTGCCAGCCACGAGGGTGTTCGTGCCTATGGCTACACCTTC.

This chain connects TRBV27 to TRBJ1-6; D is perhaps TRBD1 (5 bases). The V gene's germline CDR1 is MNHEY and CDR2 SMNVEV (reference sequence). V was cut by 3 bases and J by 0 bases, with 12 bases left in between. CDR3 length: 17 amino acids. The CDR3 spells CASSFGPGNSYNSPLHF. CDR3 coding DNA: TGTGCCAGCAGTTTTGGTCCAGGGAACTCCTATAATTCACCCCTCCACTTT.

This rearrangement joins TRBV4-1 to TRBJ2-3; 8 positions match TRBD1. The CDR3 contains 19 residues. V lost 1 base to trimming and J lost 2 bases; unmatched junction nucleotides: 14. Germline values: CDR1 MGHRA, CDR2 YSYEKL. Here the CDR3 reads CASSQGDRPFTYITDTQYF. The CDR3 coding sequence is TGCGCCAGCAGCCAAGGGGACAGGCCTTTTACTTACATCACAGATACGCAGTATTTT.

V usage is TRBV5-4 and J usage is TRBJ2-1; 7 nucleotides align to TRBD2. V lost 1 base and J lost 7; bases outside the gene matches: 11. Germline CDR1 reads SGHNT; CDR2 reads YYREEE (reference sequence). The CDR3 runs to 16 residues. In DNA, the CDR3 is TGTGCCAGCAGCTTGCCCACAGGACTAGGACGAAATGAGCAGTTCTTC. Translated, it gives CASSLPTGLGRNEQFF.

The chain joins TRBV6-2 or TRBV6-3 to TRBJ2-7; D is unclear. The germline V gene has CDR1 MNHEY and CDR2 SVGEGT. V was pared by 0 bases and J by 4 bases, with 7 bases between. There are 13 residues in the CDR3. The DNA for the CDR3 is TGTGCCAGCAGTTACTCGCTAGTATACGAGCAGTACTTC. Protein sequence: CASSYSLVYEQYF.

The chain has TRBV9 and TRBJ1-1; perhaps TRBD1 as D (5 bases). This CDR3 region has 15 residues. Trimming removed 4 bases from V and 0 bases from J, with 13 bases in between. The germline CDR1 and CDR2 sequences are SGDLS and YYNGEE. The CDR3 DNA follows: TGTGCCAGCAGCCCTGGGGGGAGGATGAACACTGAAGCTTTCTTT. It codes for CASSPGGRMNTEAFF.

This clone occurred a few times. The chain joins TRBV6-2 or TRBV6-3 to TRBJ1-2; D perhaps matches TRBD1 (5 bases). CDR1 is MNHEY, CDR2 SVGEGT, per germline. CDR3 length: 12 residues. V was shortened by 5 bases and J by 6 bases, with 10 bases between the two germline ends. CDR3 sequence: CASSMTAHGYTF. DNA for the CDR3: TGTGCCAGCAGTATGACAGCTCATGGCTACACCTTC.

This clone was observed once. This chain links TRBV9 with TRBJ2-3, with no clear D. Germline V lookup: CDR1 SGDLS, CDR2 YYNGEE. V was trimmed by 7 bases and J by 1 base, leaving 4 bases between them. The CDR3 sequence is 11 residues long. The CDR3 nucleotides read TGTGCCAGCCGGGGCACAGATACGCAGTATTTT. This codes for CASRGTDTQYF.

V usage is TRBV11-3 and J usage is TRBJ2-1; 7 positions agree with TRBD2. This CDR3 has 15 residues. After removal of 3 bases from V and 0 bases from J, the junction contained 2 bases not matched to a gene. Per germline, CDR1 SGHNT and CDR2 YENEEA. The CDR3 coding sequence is TGTGCCAGCAGCTTGGGGAGGGCCTCCTACAATGAGCAGTTCTTC. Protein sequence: CASSLGRASYNEQFF.

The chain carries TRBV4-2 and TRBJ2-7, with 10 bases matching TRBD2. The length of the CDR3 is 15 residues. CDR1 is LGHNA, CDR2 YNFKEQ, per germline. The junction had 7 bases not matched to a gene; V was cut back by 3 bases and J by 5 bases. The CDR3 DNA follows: TGTGCCAGCAGCCATTCTAGCGGGGGACGCCACGAGCAGTACTTC. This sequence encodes CASSHSSGGRHEQYF.

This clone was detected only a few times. CDR3 protein: CASSSGLAGVYEQYF. In nucleotides, the CDR3 is TGCGCCAGCAGCTCCGGACTAGCGGGAGTATACGAGCAGTACTTC. The genes are TRBV5-1 and TRBJ2-7, with 13 bases identical to TRBD2. This CDR3 is 15 amino acids long. V was pared by 3 bases and J by 4 bases, with 4 bases of the junction left unmatched. CDR1 is SGHRS and CDR2 is YFSETQ in the germline V gene.

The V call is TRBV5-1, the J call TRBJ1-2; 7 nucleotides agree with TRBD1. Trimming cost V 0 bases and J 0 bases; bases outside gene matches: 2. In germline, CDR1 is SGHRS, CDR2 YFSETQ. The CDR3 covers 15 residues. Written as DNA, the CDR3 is TGCGCCAGCAGCTTGGCCGGGACAGCTAACTATGGCTACACCTTC. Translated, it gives CASSLAGTANYGYTF.

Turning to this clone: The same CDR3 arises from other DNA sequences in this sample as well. The CDR3 here is CASSVGQGAYEQYF. The DNA of the CDR3 is TGTGCCAGCAGCGTCGGACAGGGCGCCTACGAGCAGTACTTC. The chain employs TRBV9 and TRBJ2-7; 8 bases are shared with TRBD1. The CDR3 is 14 residues long. With V trimmed by 2 bases and J by 2 bases, 3 bases remained unmatched. Germline V gene data show CDR1 as SGDLS and CDR2 as YYNGEE. Combining the CDR3 with reference TRBV9 and TRBJ2-7 gives the whole variable domain DSGVTQTPKHLITATGQRVTLRCSPRSGDLSVYWYQQSLDQGLQFLIQYYNGEERAKGNILERFSAQQFPDLHSELNLSSLELGDSALYFCASSVGQGAYEQYFGPGTRLTVT.

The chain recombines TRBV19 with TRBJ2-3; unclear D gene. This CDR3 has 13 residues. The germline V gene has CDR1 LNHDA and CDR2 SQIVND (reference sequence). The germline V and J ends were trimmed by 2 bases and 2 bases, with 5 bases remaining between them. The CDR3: CASSIQITDTQYF. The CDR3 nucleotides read TGTGCCAGTAGTATACAGATCACAGATACGCAGTATTTT.

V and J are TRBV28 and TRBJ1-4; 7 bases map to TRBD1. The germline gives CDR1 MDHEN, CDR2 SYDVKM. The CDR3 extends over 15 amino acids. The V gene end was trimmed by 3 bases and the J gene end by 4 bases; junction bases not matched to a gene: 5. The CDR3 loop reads CASSFPQGGNEKLFF. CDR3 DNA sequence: TGTGCCAGCAGTTTTCCCCAGGGGGGTAATGAAAAACTGTTTTTT.

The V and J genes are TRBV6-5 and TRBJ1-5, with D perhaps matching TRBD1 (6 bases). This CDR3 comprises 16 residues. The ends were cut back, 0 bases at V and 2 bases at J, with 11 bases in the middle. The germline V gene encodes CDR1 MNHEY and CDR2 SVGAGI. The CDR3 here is CASSYSKGGGNQPQHF. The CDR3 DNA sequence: TGTGCCAGCAGTTACTCGAAGGGGGGGGGCAATCAGCCCCAGCATTTT.

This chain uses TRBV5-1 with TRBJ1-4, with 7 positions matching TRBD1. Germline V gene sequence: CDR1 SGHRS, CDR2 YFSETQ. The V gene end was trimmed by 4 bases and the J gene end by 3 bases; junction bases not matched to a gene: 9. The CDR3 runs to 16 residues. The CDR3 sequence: CASSVQGRAPNEKLFF. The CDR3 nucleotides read TGCGCCAGCAGCGTACAGGGGCGGGCACCTAATGAAAAACTGTTTTTT.

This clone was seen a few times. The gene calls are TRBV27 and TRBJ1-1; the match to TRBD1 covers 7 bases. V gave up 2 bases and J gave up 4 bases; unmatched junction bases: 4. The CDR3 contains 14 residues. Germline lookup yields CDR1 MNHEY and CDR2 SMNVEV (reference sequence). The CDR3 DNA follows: TGTGCCAGCAGTTTAAGCCGGGACAGCACTGAAGCTTTCTTT. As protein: CASSLSRDSTEAFF.

CDR3 DNA: TGTGCCAGTAGTATATCGGACAGGGGAGTCGGGGAGCTGTTTTTT. This sequence encodes CASSISDRGVGELFF. The V gene is TRBV19, the J gene TRBJ2-2; 9 bases align to TRBD1. The CDR3 is made up of 15 amino acids. With 2 bases clipped from V and 7 bases from J, the junction kept 5 bases outside the gene matches. Germline-derived CDR1 and CDR2 are LNHDA and SQIVND (reference sequence).

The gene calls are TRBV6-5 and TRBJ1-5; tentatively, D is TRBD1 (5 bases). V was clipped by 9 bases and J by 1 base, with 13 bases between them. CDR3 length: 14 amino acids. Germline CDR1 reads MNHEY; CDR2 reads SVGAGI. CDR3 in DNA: TGTGCCAGTCACAAACCAGGGAGCAATCAGCCCCAGCATTTT. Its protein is CASHKPGSNQPQHF.

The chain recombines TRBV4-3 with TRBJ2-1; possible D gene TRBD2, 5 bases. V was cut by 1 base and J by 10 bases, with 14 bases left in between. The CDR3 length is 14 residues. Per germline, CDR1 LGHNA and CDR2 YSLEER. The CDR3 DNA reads TGCGCCAGCAGCCAAGTGGGGTTACCGGGAGAGCAGTTCTTC. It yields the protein CASSQVGLPGEQFF.

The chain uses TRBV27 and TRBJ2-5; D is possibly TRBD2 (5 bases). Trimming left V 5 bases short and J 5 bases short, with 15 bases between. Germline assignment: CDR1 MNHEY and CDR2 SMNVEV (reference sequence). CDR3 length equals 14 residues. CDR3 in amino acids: CASSPLGPEETQYF. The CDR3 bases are TGTGCCAGCAGTCCACTAGGCCCAGAGGAGACCCAGTACTTC.

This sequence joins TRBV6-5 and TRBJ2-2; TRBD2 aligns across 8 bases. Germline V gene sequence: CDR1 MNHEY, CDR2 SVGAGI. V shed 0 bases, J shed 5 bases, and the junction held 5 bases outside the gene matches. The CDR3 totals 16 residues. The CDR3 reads CASSYSGLAGTGELFF. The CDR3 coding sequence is TGTGCCAGCAGTTACTCAGGACTAGCTGGGACCGGGGAGCTGTTTTTT.

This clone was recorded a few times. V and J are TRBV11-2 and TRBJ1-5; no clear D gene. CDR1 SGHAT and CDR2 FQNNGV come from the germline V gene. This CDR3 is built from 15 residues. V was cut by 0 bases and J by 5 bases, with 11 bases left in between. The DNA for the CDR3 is TGTGCCAGCAGCTTAGATCCGGGGATTTATCAGCCCCAGCATTTT. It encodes CASSLDPGIYQPQHF.

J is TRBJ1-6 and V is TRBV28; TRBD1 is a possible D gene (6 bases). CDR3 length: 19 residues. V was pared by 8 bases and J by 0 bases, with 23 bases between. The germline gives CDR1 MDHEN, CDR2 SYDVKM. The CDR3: CASFGTLLKGSSYNSPLHF. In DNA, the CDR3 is TGTGCCAGCTTCGGGACACTACTGAAAGGGAGCTCCTATAATTCACCCCTCCACTTT.

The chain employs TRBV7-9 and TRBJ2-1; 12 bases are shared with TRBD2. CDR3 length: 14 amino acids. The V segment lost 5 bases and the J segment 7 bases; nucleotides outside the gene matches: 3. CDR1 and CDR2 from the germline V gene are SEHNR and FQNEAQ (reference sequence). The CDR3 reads CASSQGTSGNEQFF. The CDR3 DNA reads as TGTGCCAGCAGCCAAGGGACTAGCGGGAATGAGCAGTTCTTC.

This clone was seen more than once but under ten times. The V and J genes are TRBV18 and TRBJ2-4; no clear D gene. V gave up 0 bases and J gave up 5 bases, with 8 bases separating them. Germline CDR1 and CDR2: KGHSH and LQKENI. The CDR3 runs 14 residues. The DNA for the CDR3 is TGTGCCAGCTCACCACCCGGGTTGCAAAACATTCAGTACTTC. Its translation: CASSPPGLQNIQYF.

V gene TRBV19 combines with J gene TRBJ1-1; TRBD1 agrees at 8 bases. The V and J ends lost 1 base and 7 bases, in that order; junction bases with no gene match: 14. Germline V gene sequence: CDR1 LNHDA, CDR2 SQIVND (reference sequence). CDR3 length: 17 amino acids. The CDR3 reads CASSIGTGSVINREAFF. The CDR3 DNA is TGTGCCAGTAGTATAGGGACAGGGAGTGTTATAAATCGTGAAGCTTTCTTT.

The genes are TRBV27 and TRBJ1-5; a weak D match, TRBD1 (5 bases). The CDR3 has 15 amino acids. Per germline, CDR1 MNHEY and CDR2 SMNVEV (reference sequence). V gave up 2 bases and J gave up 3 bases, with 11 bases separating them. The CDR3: CASSLGRADNQPQHF. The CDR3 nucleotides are TGTGCCAGCAGTTTAGGCAGGGCCGACAATCAGCCCCAGCATTTT.